The TCR beta chain under discussion was sequenced for a study of post-analysis software for immune sequencing data. Study outcomes and limitations: Significantly lower normalized Chao1 diversity was seen in multiple sclerosis patients than in controls. The study found TRBV5-6, TRBV5-1 and TRBV20-1 among a handful of TRBV segments more frequent in patients than controls.

With regard to this clonotype: The antigen is not known.

The CDR3 covers 14 residues. Germline CDR1 and CDR2: SGHRS and YFSETQ. The ends were cut back, 4 bases at V and 4 bases at J, with 14 bases in the middle. Each TCR beta cDNA library carried unique molecular identifiers. A single record per CDR3 protein comes from TCRdb applying MiXCR to the PCR reads. Of roughly 580,000 distinct CDR3 sequences listed, 44% are singletons. The chain links TRBV5-1 to TRBJ2-5, with D perhaps being TRBD1 or TRBD2 (5 bases each). Sequencing was performed on blood. This clonotype originated in a girl aged 10 to 17 with multiple sclerosis. CDR3 bases: TGCGCCAGCAGCCCGGGACGGCTCGGAGAGACCCAGTACTTC. Its translation is CASSPGRLGETQYF.